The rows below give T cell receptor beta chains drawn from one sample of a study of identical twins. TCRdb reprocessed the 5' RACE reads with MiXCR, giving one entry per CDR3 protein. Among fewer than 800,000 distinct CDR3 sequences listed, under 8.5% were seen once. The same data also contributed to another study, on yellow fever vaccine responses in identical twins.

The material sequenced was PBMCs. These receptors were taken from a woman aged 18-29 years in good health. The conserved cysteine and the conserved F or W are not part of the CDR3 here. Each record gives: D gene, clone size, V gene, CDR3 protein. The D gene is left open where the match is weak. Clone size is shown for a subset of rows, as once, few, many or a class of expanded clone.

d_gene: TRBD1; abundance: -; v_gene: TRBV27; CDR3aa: ASSSPQGQGDNEQF
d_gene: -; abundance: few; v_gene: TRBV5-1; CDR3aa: ASSPVDGGELF
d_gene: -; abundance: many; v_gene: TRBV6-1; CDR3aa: ASHRGNGNTIY
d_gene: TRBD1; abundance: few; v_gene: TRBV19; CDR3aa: ASSRQGLGSNEQF
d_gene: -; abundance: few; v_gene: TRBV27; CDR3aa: ASSLRAGAPGYEQY
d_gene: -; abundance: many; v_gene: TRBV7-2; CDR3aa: ASSPQGPYEQY
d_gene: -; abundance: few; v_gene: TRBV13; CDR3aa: ASSLALGATYEQY
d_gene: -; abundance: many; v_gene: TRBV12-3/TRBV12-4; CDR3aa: ASRASSTDTQY
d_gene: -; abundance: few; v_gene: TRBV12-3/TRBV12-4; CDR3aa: ASSFRGFYNEQF
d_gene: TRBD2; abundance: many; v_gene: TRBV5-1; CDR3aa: ASSPGTSRNTGELF
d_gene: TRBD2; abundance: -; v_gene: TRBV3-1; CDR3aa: ASSQNGLASYNEQF
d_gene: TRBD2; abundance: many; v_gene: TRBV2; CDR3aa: ASTLREVTSNEQF
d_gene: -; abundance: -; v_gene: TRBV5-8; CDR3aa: ASSLGVGSTWNEQF
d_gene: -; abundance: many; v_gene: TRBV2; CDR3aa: ASSEVWQGYGYT
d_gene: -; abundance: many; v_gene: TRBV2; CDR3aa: ASSEIAGGELF
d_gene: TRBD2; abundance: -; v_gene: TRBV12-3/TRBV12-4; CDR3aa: ASSSPPSGKETQY
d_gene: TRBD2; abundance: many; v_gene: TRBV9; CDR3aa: ASNSGMSGYEQY
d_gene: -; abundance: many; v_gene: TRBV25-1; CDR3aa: ASRVSSSSNNEQF
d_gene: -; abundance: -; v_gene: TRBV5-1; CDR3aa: ASSLRGAESEKLF
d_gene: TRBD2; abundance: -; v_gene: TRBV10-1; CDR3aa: ASSGYSGKDGTGELF
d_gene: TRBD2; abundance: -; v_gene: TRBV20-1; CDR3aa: SARQAGGPYNEQF
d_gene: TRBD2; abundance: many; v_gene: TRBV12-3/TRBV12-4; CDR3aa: ASRGLVDEQF
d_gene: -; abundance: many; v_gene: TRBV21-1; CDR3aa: ASSTDKTYEQY
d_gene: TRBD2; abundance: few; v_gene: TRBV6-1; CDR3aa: ASRPLAEGTDTQY
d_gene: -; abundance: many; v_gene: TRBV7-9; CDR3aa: ASSLEGWVYNEQF
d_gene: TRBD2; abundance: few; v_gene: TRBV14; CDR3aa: ASSQDSGGSADTQY
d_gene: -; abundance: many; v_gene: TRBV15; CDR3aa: ATSRDRGANTEAF
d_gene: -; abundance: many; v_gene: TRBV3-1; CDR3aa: ASSQARGQETQY
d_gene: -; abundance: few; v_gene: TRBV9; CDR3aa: ASSVSGEGEAF
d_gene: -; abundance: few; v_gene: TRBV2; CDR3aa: ASSDTALYEQY
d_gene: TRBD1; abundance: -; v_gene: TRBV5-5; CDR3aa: ASTSPTLGTVNSPLH
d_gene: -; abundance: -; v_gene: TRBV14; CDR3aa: ASSQMTACNEKLF
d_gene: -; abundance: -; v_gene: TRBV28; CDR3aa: ASKTASNYGYT
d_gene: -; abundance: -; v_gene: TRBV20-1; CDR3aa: SARGVKQF
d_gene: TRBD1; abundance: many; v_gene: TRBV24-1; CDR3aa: ATSELTGGTDTQY
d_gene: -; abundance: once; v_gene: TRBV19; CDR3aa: ASSIVKQGLNTEAF
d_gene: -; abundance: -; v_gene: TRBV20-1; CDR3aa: SAELKTDTQY
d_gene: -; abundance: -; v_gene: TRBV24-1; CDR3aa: ATSDLEGWETQY
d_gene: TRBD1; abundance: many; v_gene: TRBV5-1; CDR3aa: ASSDPDRPRTEAF
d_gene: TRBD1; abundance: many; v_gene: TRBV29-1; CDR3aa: SVGDSQNTEAF
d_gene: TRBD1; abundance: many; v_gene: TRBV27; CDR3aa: ASSLGGQGNQPQH
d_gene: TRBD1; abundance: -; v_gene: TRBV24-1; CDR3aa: ATSDWRTGGQETQY
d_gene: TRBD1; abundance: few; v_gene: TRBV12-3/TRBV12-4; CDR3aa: ASSLRTGRTEAF
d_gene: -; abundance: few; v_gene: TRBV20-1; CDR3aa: SARDAAEQY
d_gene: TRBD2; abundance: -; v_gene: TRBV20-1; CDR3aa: SASSGLAGAEQF
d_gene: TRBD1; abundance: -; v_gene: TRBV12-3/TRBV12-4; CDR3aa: ASSPPTGWGHGELF
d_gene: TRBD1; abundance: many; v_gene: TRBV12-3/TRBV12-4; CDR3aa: ASSVTGTGYT
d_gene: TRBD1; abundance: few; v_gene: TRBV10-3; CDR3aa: AITPAGGTGELF
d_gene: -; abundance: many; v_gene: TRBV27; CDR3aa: ASSSAGLGGTEAF